One and the same sample provided the 20 T cell receptor beta chains below, sequenced in a study of T-cell reconstitution after alpha-beta-depleted transplantation in children. The library targeted TCRbeta and was prepared with unique molecular identifiers. TCRdb called the PCR reads again in MiXCR, with one record for every CDR3 protein. The sample lists around 580,000 distinct CDR3 sequences, roughly a quarter seen once, with 35% to 40% in the top ten. The material was PBMCs, obtained before TCRalphabeta/CD19-depleted stem cell transplant. The receptor set was obtained from a boy younger than two with Wiskott-Aldrich syndrome, due to receive a stem cell transplant.

The gene calls are TRBV14 and TRBJ1-1; D is perhaps TRBD1 (5 bases). The germline V and J ends were trimmed by 6 bases and 0 bases, with 14 bases remaining between them. Germline values: CDR1 SGHDN, CDR2 FVKESK. This CDR3 spans 15 amino acids. The CDR3 sequence: CASREWGSMNTEAFF. As DNA, the CDR3 is TGTGCCAGCAGGGAATGGGGCTCGATGAACACTGAAGCTTTCTTT.

This clonotype has at least ten counts. The chain recombines TRBV7-2 with TRBJ2-7; D is ambiguous. Germline V gene sequence: CDR1 SGHTA, CDR2 FQGNSA. V shed 2 bases and J shed 3 bases, with 2 bases lying between them. The CDR3 has 11 residues. The CDR3 sequence is CASSLIYEQYF. The CDR3 DNA sequence: TGTGCCAGCAGCTTAATCTACGAGCAGTACTTC.

There are a few counts of this clonotype. The chain recombines TRBV5-1 with TRBJ2-5, with D uncertain. V was trimmed by 0 bases and J by 7 bases, leaving 13 bases between them. The CDR3 contains 14 residues. Per germline, CDR1 SGHRS and CDR2 YFSETQ. Here the CDR3 reads CASSLEVVVGTQYF. In DNA, the CDR3 is TGCGCCAGCAGCTTGGAGGTGGTCGTTGGGACCCAGTACTTC. Drawing the rest from reference TRBV5-1 and TRBJ2-5, the complete variable domain is KAGVTQTPRYLIKTRGQQVTLSCSPISGHRSVSWYQQTPGQGLQFLFEYFSETQRNKGNFPGRFSGRQFSNSRSEMNVSTLELGDSALYLCASSLEVVVGTQYFGPGTRLLVL.

The chain joins TRBV11-2 to TRBJ1-5; tentative D call: TRBD1 (6 bases). CDR1 and CDR2 (germline): SGHAT, FQNNGV. The CDR3 runs to 14 residues. The V end was cut by 8 bases, the J end by 4 bases, with 15 bases between. CDR3 amino acids: CASGRGLGNQPQHF. CDR3 coding DNA: TGTGCCAGCGGCAGGGGATTGGGAAATCAGCCCCAGCATTTT.

This clonotype occurred a few times. The chain has TRBV12-3 or TRBV12-4 and TRBJ2-5, with D maybe TRBD1 (6 bases). V was cut by 6 bases and J by 5 bases, with 13 bases left in between. CDR3 size: 13 residues. This CDR3 is CASSLQGSETQYF. Here the CDR3 DNA reads TGTGCCAGCAGCCTACAGGGATCGGAGACCCAGTACTTC.

This clonotype was seen more than once but under ten times. The CDR3 is CSAIQGVRREQYF. The CDR3 bases are TGCAGTGCTATTCAGGGGGTCCGGCGCGAGCAGTACTTC. This chain joins TRBV20-1 and TRBJ2-7, with 7 bases matching TRBD1. There are 13 residues in the CDR3. V shed 4 bases, J shed 6 bases, and the junction held 9 bases outside the gene matches. The germline CDR1 and CDR2 sequences are DFQATT and SNEGSKA (reference sequence).

This clonotype was picked up a small number of times. The CDR3 region is CASTRLGPQNEQFF. The CDR3 DNA reads TGTGCCAGCACCAGACTCGGCCCCCAGAATGAGCAGTTCTTC. The J gene is TRBJ2-1, the V gene TRBV12-3 or TRBV12-4; D remains ambiguous. V was shortened by 7 bases and J by 7 bases, with 17 bases between the two germline ends. The CDR3 totals 14 residues.

This clonotype was found a few times. The gene calls are TRBV4-2 and TRBJ2-3, with 8 bases aligning to TRBD2. Germline CDR1 and CDR2: LGHNA and YNFKEQ. V was clipped by 0 bases and J by 4 bases; unmatched bases: 12. The CDR3 spans 18 residues. The DNA for the CDR3 is TGTGCCAGCAGCCAAGATTGGGGCGGACTAGCTCATGCAGATACGCAGTATTTT. It translates to CASSQDWGGLAHADTQYF.

This clonotype has more than one count but fewer than ten. The rearrangement uses TRBV20-1 and TRBJ1-5; D call uncertain. Per the germline V gene, CDR1 is DFQATT and CDR2 is SNEGSKA (reference sequence). CDR3 length: 14 amino acids. With 0 bases removed from V and 8 bases from J, the gap between germline ends came to 14 bases. In DNA, the CDR3 is TGCAGTGCTAGAGATTGGGCAGGTAATGAGCCCCAGCATTTT. This codes for CSARDWAGNEPQHF.

In nucleotides, the CDR3 is TGTGCCAGCAGTCTAACCGGGACTAGGTACACAGATACGCAGTATTTT. The encoded protein is CASSLTGTRYTDTQYF. The V gene is TRBV27, the J gene TRBJ2-3, with 8 bases matching TRBD2. The CDR3 totals 16 residues. Germline CDR1 and CDR2: MNHEY and SMNVEV (reference sequence). Trimming cost V 5 bases and J 2 bases; bases outside gene matches: 9.

The chain uses TRBV7-6 and TRBJ2-1, with 9 bases fitting TRBD2. Germline CDR1 SGHVS, CDR2 FNYEAQ. The CDR3 loop spans 19 amino acids. The J segment lost 6 bases and the V segment lost 3 bases, leaving 18 bases of the junction unmatched. CDR3 bases: TGTGCCAGCAGCTTGGCTGGCGGGAGGGCGGGAGGAAAGCGCAATGAGCAGTTCTTC. The encoded protein is CASSLAGGRAGGKRNEQFF.

The chain joins TRBV7-2 to TRBJ2-7; 10 bases line up with TRBD2. V lost 5 bases to trimming and J lost 5 bases; unmatched junction nucleotides: 9. CDR3 length equals 15 residues. CDR1 is SGHTA, CDR2 FQGNSA, per germline. CDR3 amino acids: CASSIRLAGGNEQYF. CDR3 nucleotides: TGTGCCAGCAGCATCCGACTAGCGGGTGGAAACGAGCAGTACTTC.

This clonotype came up many times. The rearrangement joins TRBV4-1 to TRBJ1-2; no clear D gene. V lost 1 base, J lost 5 bases, and 5 bases lay in between. The germline gives CDR1 MGHRA, CDR2 YSYEKL. The CDR3 is 12 residues long. This CDR3 reads CASSQAFYGYTF. CDR3 DNA sequence: TGCGCCAGCAGCCAAGCCTTTTATGGCTACACCTTC.

This clonotype was seen ten or more times. The V gene is TRBV5-1, the J gene TRBJ2-2, with 11 bases fitting TRBD2. The junction had 5 bases not matched to a gene; V was cut back by 4 bases and J by 6 bases. The germline V gene has CDR1 SGHRS and CDR2 YFSETQ. This CDR3 spans 15 amino acids. CDR3 sequence reads: CASSAGLAGAGELFF. The CDR3 DNA reads as TGCGCCAGCAGCGCCGGACTAGCGGGCGCCGGGGAGCTGTTTTTT.

The gene calls are TRBV12-3 or TRBV12-4 and TRBJ2-1, with 9 bases aligning to TRBD2. The CDR3 is 15 residues long. Unmatched junction bases numbered 12, after V lost 3 bases and J lost 12 bases. CDR3 region: CASSLRLAGSLWQFF. The CDR3 coding sequence is TGTGCCAGCAGTTTGAGGCTAGCGGGATCCCTTTGGCAGTTCTTC.

This sequence joins TRBV3-1 and TRBJ2-1; perhaps TRBD2 as D (6 bases). The CDR3 has 15 amino acids. The V end lost 0 bases, the J end lost 7 bases, and 13 bases lay between the germline ends. Germline assignment: CDR1 LGHDT and CDR2 YNNKEL (reference sequence). CDR3 sequence reads: CASSQESRSGNEQFF. CDR3 in DNA: TGTGCCAGCAGCCAAGAGTCGCGGAGCGGGAATGAGCAGTTCTTC.

The chain carries TRBV5-1 and TRBJ2-7; a weak D match, TRBD1 (6 bases). The CDR3 spans 13 residues. The germline V and J ends were trimmed by 4 bases and 2 bases, with 10 bases remaining between them. The germline V gene encodes CDR1 SGHRS and CDR2 YFSETQ. DNA of the CDR3: TGCGCCAGCAGCCCGTGGACAGCCTACGAGCAGTACTTC. As protein: CASSPWTAYEQYF.

This clonotype was seen only a few times. This sequence joins TRBV20-1 and TRBJ2-7, with 9 bases that match TRBD1. CDR1 DFQATT and CDR2 SNEGSKA come from the germline V gene (reference sequence). The CDR3 loop spans 13 amino acids. V lost 6 bases to trimming and J lost 2 bases; unmatched junction nucleotides: 5. CDR3 sequence: CSAQGQGPYEQYF. CDR3 DNA: TGCAGTGCCCAAGGACAGGGGCCCTACGAGCAGTACTTC.

The J gene is TRBJ2-5, the V gene TRBV6-5; 12 nucleotides agree with TRBD2. CDR1 is MNHEY and CDR2 is SVGAGI in the germline V gene. CDR3 length: 15 residues. Trimming removed 4 bases from V and 3 bases from J; junction bases left unmatched: 3. CDR3 bases: TGTGCCAGCAGTTCCCTAGCGGGAGGGAAAGAGACCCAGTACTTC. Protein product: CASSSLAGGKETQYF.

This clonotype was seen more than once but under ten times. This sequence joins TRBV10-2 and TRBJ2-1; 10 bases fit TRBD2. The trim removed 3 bases at V and 7 bases at J, leaving 9 bases unmatched. The germline V gene has CDR1 WSHSY and CDR2 SAAADI. CDR3 length equals 16 residues. The CDR3 nucleotides are TGCGCCAGCAGTGACCTAGCGGGAGTAGGTCGGAATGAGCAGTTCTTC. Translating it yields CASSDLAGVGRNEQFF.